The 26 T cell receptor beta chains reported below all come from one sample, sequenced in a study of T cell repertoires in cytomegalovirus infection. MiXCR, run by TCRdb on the reads, gives a single entry per CDR3 protein. The sample holds approximately 770,000 distinct CDR3 sequences, almost 30% seen once. No cognate antigen is known for these TCRs. The material was cultured CD8+ T cells from PBMCs, obtained from culture after CMV antigen stimulation. These receptors all come from a human donor in good health (CMV status not recorded). Some clones in this sample may be carry-over from other donors' samples.

The V call is TRBV6-1, the J call TRBJ1-1; 8 bases align to TRBD1. The junction had 5 bases not matched to a gene; V was cut back by 6 bases and J by 5 bases. Germline CDR1 is MNHNS and CDR2 is SASEGT. This CDR3 has 13 residues. The CDR3 protein is CASRTRGQTEAFF. The CDR3 nucleotides are TGTGCCAGCAGAACCAGGGGGCAGACTGAAGCTTTCTTT.

J is TRBJ2-2 and V is TRBV4-3; the D call may be TRBD1 or TRBD2 (5 bases each). Germline V gene sequence: CDR1 LGHNA, CDR2 YSLEER. The V end was cut by 1 base, the J end by 7 bases, with 13 bases between. The CDR3 loop spans 15 amino acids. CDR3 sequence: CASSQVSGSGGELFF. As DNA, the CDR3 is TGCGCCAGCAGCCAAGTGTCAGGGAGTGGCGGGGAGCTGTTTTTT.

J is TRBJ2-3 and V is TRBV29-1; D may be TRBD1 (5 bases). V was pared by 7 bases and J by 4 bases, with 9 bases between. The germline gives CDR1 SQVTM, CDR2 ANQGSEA. There are 11 residues in the CDR3. The CDR3 reads CSAKGPDTQYF. The CDR3 DNA is TGCAGCGCCAAGGGGCCAGATACGCAGTATTTT.

This clonotype was counted between two and nine times. This rearrangement joins TRBV19 to TRBJ2-7; D possibly corresponds to TRBD2 (5 bases). The V gene's germline CDR1 is LNHDA and CDR2 SQIVND (reference sequence). The ends were cut back, 2 bases at V and 3 bases at J, with 14 bases in the middle. This CDR3 is 15 amino acids long. The CDR3 spells CASSIYRGMDYEQYF. CDR3 sequence (DNA): TGTGCCAGTAGTATATATCGGGGAATGGACTACGAGCAGTACTTC.

The rearrangement links TRBV7-2 to TRBJ1-6; D not certain. Per the germline V gene, CDR1 is SGHTA and CDR2 is FQGNSA. This CDR3 has 13 residues. Trimming left V 3 bases short and J 7 bases short, with 7 bases between. Here the CDR3 DNA reads TGTGCCAGCAGCTTGCTGACGAATTCACCCCTCCACTTT. It yields the protein CASSLLTNSPLHF.

The rearrangement joins TRBV12-3 or TRBV12-4 to TRBJ2-2; no definite D call. CDR3 size: 15 residues. V lost 5 bases to trimming and J lost 7 bases, with 17 bases between them. The CDR3 DNA follows: TGTGCCAGCAGTCCCACGGCCTCAGGAATCGGGGAGCTGTTTTTT. Its translation is CASSPTASGIGELFF.

V gene TRBV19 combines with J gene TRBJ1-5; D is unclear. CDR3 length: 14 amino acids. V was pared by 4 bases and J by 4 bases, with 11 bases between. Germline V gene data show CDR1 as LNHDA and CDR2 as SQIVND (reference sequence). The CDR3 loop is CASSRHTENQPQHF. CDR3 coding DNA: TGTGCCAGTAGTAGGCACACAGAAAATCAGCCCCAGCATTTT.

Concerning this clonotype: An end of the junction differs from the germline gene, which may be a read error. The chain uses TRBV7-4 and TRBJ1-1, with D uncertain. Germline V gene data show CDR1 as SGHVT and CDR2 as SQSDAQ. CDR3 length equals 13 residues. The CDR3 reads CASSPESNTEAFF. Written as DNA, the CDR3 is TGTGCCAGCAGCCCCGAATCTAACACCGAAGCTTTCTTT. Together with reference TRBV7-4 and TRBJ1-1, the CDR3 gives the full variable domain: GAGVSQSPRYKVAKRGRDVALRCDSISGHVTLYWYRQTLGQGSEVLTYSQSDAQRDKSGRPSGRFSAERPERSVSTLKIQRTEQGDSAVYLCASSPESNTEAFFGQGTRLTVV.

The chain combines TRBV6-2 or TRBV6-3 with TRBJ2-6; D possibly corresponds to TRBD1 (5 bases). The V gene's germline CDR1 is MNHEY and CDR2 SVGEGT. The CDR3 spans 16 residues. The V end lost 5 bases, the J end lost 0 bases, and 11 bases lay between the germline ends. For the CDR3, the DNA is TGTGCCAGCAGTGGCAGGGTGAACTCTGGGGCCAACGTCCTGACTTTC. It encodes CASSGRVNSGANVLTF.

The rearrangement uses TRBV5-6 and TRBJ2-2; 7 bases fit TRBD1. CDR1 is SGHDT, CDR2 YYEEEE, per germline. V was clipped by 4 bases and J by 3 bases; unmatched bases: 6. This CDR3 has 15 residues. The CDR3 is CASSTLDRDTGELFF. CDR3 sequence (DNA): TGTGCCAGCAGCACCCTAGACAGGGACACCGGGGAGCTGTTTTTT.

The chain uses TRBV20-1 and TRBJ2-7; TRBD2 might be the D (6 bases). Germline V gene data show CDR1 as DFQATT and CDR2 as SNEGSKA (reference sequence). Trimming took off 3 bases at V and 2 bases at J, with 8 bases between the two ends. The CDR3 has 12 residues. This CDR3 is CSARGEAYEQYF. The DNA of the CDR3 is TGCAGTGCTAGGGGGGAGGCCTACGAGCAGTACTTC.

This clonotype has a count of ten or more. The chain employs TRBV7-9 and TRBJ2-1; D is ambiguous. The CDR3 covers 15 residues. In germline, CDR1 is SEHNR, CDR2 FQNEAQ (reference sequence). Trimming left V 1 base short and J 0 bases short, with 7 bases between. Here the CDR3 DNA reads TGTGCCAGCAGCTTAGTGGTTAGCTCCTACAATGAGCAGTTCTTC. Amino acid sequence: CASSLVVSSYNEQFF.

The V gene is TRBV12-3 or TRBV12-4, the J gene TRBJ2-5, with 14 bases that match TRBD2. After removal of 7 bases from V and 2 bases from J, the junction contained 18 bases not matched to a gene. CDR3 size: 20 residues. The CDR3 is CASIPVPLPGLAGAQETQYF. For the CDR3, the DNA is TGTGCCAGCATTCCTGTTCCACTACCGGGACTAGCGGGGGCTCAAGAGACCCAGTACTTC.

A few counts support this clonotype. The CDR3 region is CASSQVGTGPYNEQFF. CDR3 bases: TGCGCCAGCAGCCAAGTAGGGACAGGGCCGTACAATGAGCAGTTCTTC. This chain connects TRBV4-1 to TRBJ2-1, with 9 bases that match TRBD1. CDR1 and CDR2 from the germline V gene are MGHRA and YSYEKL. Losses at the gene ends were 1 base for V and 4 bases for J; bases not matched to a gene: 5. This CDR3 has 16 amino acids.

A word on this clonotype: At one end, the junction sequence differs from germline, possibly due to a read error. The V and J genes are TRBV27 and TRBJ1-1, with a possible D match to TRBD1 (6 bases). Looked up from germline, CDR1 is MNHEY and CDR2 is SMNVEV (reference sequence). The CDR3 totals 15 residues. As DNA, the CDR3 is TGTGCCAGCGGTTTAGGTTTTCGGGCAGGGGTTGAAGCTTTCTTT. Translating gives CASGLGFRAGVEAFF.

DNA for the CDR3: TGCGCCAGCAGCCAAAGCGACGTGGCTTTCTTT. It specifies CASSQSDVAFF. The gene calls are TRBV4-1 and TRBJ1-1, with D unclear. The germline gives CDR1 MGHRA, CDR2 YSYEKL. Trimming removed 2 bases at V and 11 bases at J, with 9 bases between. The CDR3 runs 11 residues.

This sequence joins TRBV7-9 and TRBJ2-5; D call uncertain. The V and J ends lost 5 bases and 5 bases respectively, with 18 bases between them. In germline, CDR1 is SEHNR, CDR2 FQNEAQ (reference sequence). This CDR3 has 15 residues. The DNA of the CDR3 is TGTGCCAGCAGCCCGGTCCCGGACGGGTACGAGACCCAGTACTTC. This translates into CASSPVPDGYETQYF.

This rearrangement joins TRBV10-3 to TRBJ2-3; D gene ambiguous. The CDR3 loop spans 14 amino acids. V was shortened by 8 bases and J by 6 bases, with 18 bases between the two germline ends. Per the germline V gene, CDR1 is ENHRY and CDR2 is SYGVKD. The CDR3 sequence is CAIRVARFNDTQYF. The CDR3 region has the DNA TGTGCCATCCGTGTAGCCAGGTTTAATGATACGCAGTATTTT.

This chain connects TRBV28 to TRBJ2-5, with 7 bases lining up with TRBD1. This CDR3 is built from 14 residues. The V and J ends lost 1 base and 4 bases, in that order; junction bases with no gene match: 3. Germline values: CDR1 MDHEN, CDR2 SYDVKM. CDR3 in amino acids: CASSLYQGVETQYF. The CDR3 DNA follows: TGTGCCAGCAGTTTATATCAGGGGGTAGAGACCCAGTACTTC.

V gene TRBV10-3 combines with J gene TRBJ2-3, with 10 bases matching TRBD2. This CDR3 spans 17 amino acids. The V and J ends lost 6 bases and 1 base, in that order; junction bases with no gene match: 10. The germline V gene encodes CDR1 ENHRY and CDR2 SYGVKD. CDR3 DNA: TGTGCCATCAGGGTGACTAGCGGGCACATCGGCACAGATACGCAGTATTTT. Translated: CAIRVTSGHIGTDTQYF.

The chain combines TRBV27 with TRBJ2-1; a possible D gene is TRBD1 (6 bases). The CDR3 has 13 amino acids. Germline V gene lookup returns CDR1 MNHEY and CDR2 SMNVEV (reference sequence). V was trimmed by 3 bases and J by 6 bases, leaving 9 bases between them. The CDR3 DNA reads TGTGCCAGCAGTTTCGAGGGGGTCAATGAGCAGTTCTTC. Its translation is CASSFEGVNEQFF.

Notes on this clonotype: A single base separates this from a much larger clone, so it may be a read error. The chain employs TRBV7-8 and TRBJ2-3; 7 positions match TRBD1. CDR3 length: 14 amino acids. Germline CDR1 reads SGHVS; CDR2 reads FQNEAQ. CDR3 amino acids: CVSSSTGRTDTQYF. In DNA form, the CDR3 reads TGTGTCAGCAGCTCGACAGGGCGCACAGATACGCAGTATTTT. Using reference TRBV7-8 and TRBJ2-3 for the parts outside the CDR3, the full variable domain is GAGVSQSPRYKVAKRGQDVALRCDPISGHVSLFWYQQALGQGPEFLTYFQNEAQLDKSGLPSDRFFAERPEGSVSTLKIQRTQQEDSAVYLCVSSSTGRTDTQYFGPGTRLTVL.

This clonotype was observed a few times. The chain is built from TRBV10-3 and TRBJ2-7; a weak D match, TRBD2 (5 bases). Germline-derived CDR1 and CDR2 are ENHRY and SYGVKD. The CDR3 covers 14 residues. The germline V and J ends were trimmed by 3 bases and 3 bases, with 12 bases remaining between them. DNA for the CDR3: TGTGCCATCAGTGATGGAGGACGGGGCTACGAGCAGTACGTC. It encodes CAISDGGRGYEQYV.

This clonotype occurred a few times. V is TRBV13 and J is TRBJ1-1; D unresolved. The CDR3 has 14 residues. V lost 5 bases to trimming and J lost 2 bases, with 12 bases between them. Germline V gene lookup returns CDR1 PRHDT and CDR2 FYEKMQ (reference sequence). The chain's CDR3 is CASSLMAENTEAFF. CDR3 in DNA: TGTGCCAGCAGCCTAATGGCGGAAAACACTGAAGCTTTCTTT.

The rearrangement joins TRBV20-1 to TRBJ2-2, with TRBD1 matching over 9 bases. This CDR3 region has 15 residues. J was trimmed by 5 bases and V by 2 bases; bases with no gene match: 6. Per the germline V gene, CDR1 is DFQATT and CDR2 is SNEGSKA (reference sequence). The CDR3 nucleotides are TGCAGTGCTAGAAATGGGGACAGGGATACCGGGGAGCTGTTTTTT. It yields the protein CSARNGDRDTGELFF.

The chain links TRBV5-5 to TRBJ2-1; 16 bases match TRBD2. The V gene end was trimmed by 4 bases and the J gene end by 1 base; junction bases not matched to a gene: 5. The length of the CDR3 is 18 residues. Germline-derived CDR1 and CDR2 are SGHKS and YYEKEE (reference sequence). CDR3 protein: CASSTGLAGGPSYNEQFF. The CDR3 bases are TGTGCCAGCAGCACGGGACTAGCGGGGGGGCCTTCCTACAATGAGCAGTTCTTC.